This T cell receptor (beta chain) was captured by sequencing in a study of T cell repertoires and HLA-DP antigens. Using immunoSEQ multiplex PCR, the repertoire was profiled, and TCRdb retains in-frame clones only, with some absent. The data show roughly 120,000 clones, with 85% to 95% seen just once and around 0.3% held by the top ten. This CDR3 contains 17 residues. Germline V gives CDR1 MGHRA, CDR2 YSYEKL. Trimming took off 1 base at V and 5 bases at J, with 17 bases between the two ends. Worth noting for this clone: The target antigen is unknown.

Sequences were obtained from CD4+ T cells from PBMCs. The rearrangement links TRBV4-1 to TRBJ2-2; possibly TRBD1 for D (5 bases). The TCR originated in a woman under 30 in good health and CMV-seronegative. The CDR3 DNA is TGCGCCAGCAGCCAAGGCCCTTCGCCAGGGCGGACCGGGGAGCTGTTTTTT. Its translation is CASSQGPSPGRTGELFF.